The 7 T cell receptor beta chains reported below all come from one sample, sequenced in a study of shared T cell receptors in the human thymus. Here immunoSEQ multiplex PCR was the method, and the copy in TCRdb shows in-frame clones only, minus some. The profile covers some 720,000 clones, with 70% to 90% appearing a single time and around 0.01% taken by the ten largest. The sample also formed part of further work on human thymus T cells.

The sequenced sample consisted of thymocytes. The receptor source for this set is a boy in the first two years of life with a congenital heart defect.

This clone was recorded only once. The rearrangement joins TRBV29-1 to TRBJ2-7; 14 bases are shared with TRBD2. J gave up 3 bases and V 7 bases, and 20 bases lay outside the gene matches. The germline V gene has CDR1 SQVTM and CDR2 ANQGSEA. The CDR3 is made up of 19 amino acids. The CDR3 loop reads CSAQLVSGLAGGPGYEQYF. The CDR3 region has the DNA TGCAGCGCCCAACTCGTATCCGGACTAGCGGGAGGTCCGGGCTACGAGCAGTACTTC.

The V gene is TRBV7-2, the J gene TRBJ2-1; D is unclear. CDR3 size: 15 residues. With 6 bases removed from V and 4 bases from J, the gap between germline ends came to 16 bases. Looked up from germline, CDR1 is SGHTA and CDR2 is FQGNSA. For the CDR3, the DNA is TGTGCCAGCAGGGAACAGCCGATTGTATACAATGAGCAGTTCTTC. Translating gives CASREQPIVYNEQFF.

The genes are TRBV27 and TRBJ1-5; D is ambiguous. The V gene lost 5 bases and the J gene lost 3 bases, with 8 bases spanning the gap. The germline CDR1 and CDR2 sequences are MNHEY and SMNVEV (reference sequence). CDR3 length: 13 residues. The chain's CDR3 is CASSRWANQPQHF. The CDR3 DNA reads as TGTGCCAGCAGTCGGTGGGCCAATCAGCCCCAGCATTTT.

J is TRBJ2-1 and V is TRBV4-2; TRBD1 might be the D (7 bases). Per germline, CDR1 LGHNA and CDR2 YNFKEQ. The ends were cut back, 4 bases at V and 6 bases at J, with 19 bases in the middle. CDR3 size: 16 residues. The DNA for the CDR3 is TGTGCCAGCAGCCCGGACCTCCACAGGGGAGGCAATGAGCAGTTCTTC. Translating gives CASSPDLHRGGNEQFF.

This chain uses TRBV11-3 with TRBJ2-1; 7 bases map to TRBD2. After removal of 5 bases from V and 3 bases from J, the junction contained 16 bases not matched to a gene. The CDR3 is made up of 18 amino acids. Germline V gene lookup returns CDR1 SGHNT and CDR2 YENEEA. CDR3: CASSAGDENDAGYNEQFF. The CDR3 DNA is TGTGCCAGCAGCGCGGGGGATGAAAATGACGCGGGCTACAATGAGCAGTTCTTC.

This clone was observed a few times. The V call is TRBV28, the J call TRBJ2-7, with D hard to call. Germline CDR1 and CDR2: MDHEN and SYDVKM. Deletions cut 1 base from V and 2 bases from J, with 15 bases between. The CDR3 contains 16 residues. CDR3 sequence (DNA): TGTGCCAGCAGTTTATATAGACGGAAGAGGACCTACGAGCAGTACTTC. Protein: CASSLYRRKRTYEQYF.

The chain uses TRBV28 and TRBJ2-7; 10 nucleotides align to TRBD1. Looked up from germline, CDR1 is MDHEN and CDR2 is SYDVKM. The V and J ends lost 6 bases and 0 bases, in that order; junction bases with no gene match: 11. The length of the CDR3 is 17 residues. CDR3 sequence: CASRRNLTGGTSYEQYF. In DNA, the CDR3 is TGTGCCAGCAGAAGAAACTTGACAGGGGGCACCTCCTACGAGCAGTACTTC.